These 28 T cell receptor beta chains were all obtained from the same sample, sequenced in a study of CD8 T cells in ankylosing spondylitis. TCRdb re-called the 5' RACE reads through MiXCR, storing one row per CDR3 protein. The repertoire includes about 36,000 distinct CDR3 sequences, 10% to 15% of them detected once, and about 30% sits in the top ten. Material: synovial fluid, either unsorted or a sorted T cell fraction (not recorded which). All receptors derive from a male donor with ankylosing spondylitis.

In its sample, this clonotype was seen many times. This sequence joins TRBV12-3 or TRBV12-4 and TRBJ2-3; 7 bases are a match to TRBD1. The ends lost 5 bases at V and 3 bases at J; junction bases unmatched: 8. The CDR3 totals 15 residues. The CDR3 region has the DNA TGTGCCAGCAGTCTGACAGGGTTTGGGACAGATACGCAGTATTTT. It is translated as CASSLTGFGTDTQYF.

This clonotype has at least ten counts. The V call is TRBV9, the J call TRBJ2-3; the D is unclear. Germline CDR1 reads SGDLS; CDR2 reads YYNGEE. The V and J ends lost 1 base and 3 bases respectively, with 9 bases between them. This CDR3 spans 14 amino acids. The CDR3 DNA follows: TGTGCCAGCAGCGTAAGTGGTAAGACAGATACGCAGTATTTT. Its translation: CASSVSGKTDTQYF.

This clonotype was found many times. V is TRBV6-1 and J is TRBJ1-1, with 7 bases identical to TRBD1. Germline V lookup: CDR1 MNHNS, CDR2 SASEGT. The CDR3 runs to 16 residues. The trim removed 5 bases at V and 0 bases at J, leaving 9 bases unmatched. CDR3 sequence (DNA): TGTGCCAGCAGTACGGGACAGACTGATATGAACACTGAAGCTTTCTTT. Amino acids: CASSTGQTDMNTEAFF.

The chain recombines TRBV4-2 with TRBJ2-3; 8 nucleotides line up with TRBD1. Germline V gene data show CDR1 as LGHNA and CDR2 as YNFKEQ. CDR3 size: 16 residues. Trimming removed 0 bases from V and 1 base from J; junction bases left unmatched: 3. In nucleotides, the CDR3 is TGTGCCAGCAGCCAAGATCCGACAGGGGGCACAGATACGCAGTATTTT. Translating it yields CASSQDPTGGTDTQYF.

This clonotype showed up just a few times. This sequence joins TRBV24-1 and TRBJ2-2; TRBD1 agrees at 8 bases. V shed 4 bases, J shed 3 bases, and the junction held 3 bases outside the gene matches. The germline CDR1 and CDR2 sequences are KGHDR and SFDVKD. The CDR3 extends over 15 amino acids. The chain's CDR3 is CATSDGTGHTGELFF. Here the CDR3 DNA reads TGTGCCACCAGTGACGGGACAGGCCACACCGGGGAGCTGTTTTTT.

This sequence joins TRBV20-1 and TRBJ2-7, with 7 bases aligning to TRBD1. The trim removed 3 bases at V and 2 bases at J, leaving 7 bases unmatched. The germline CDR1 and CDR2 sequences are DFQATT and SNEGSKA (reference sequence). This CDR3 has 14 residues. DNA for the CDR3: TGCAGTGCTAGTGGCAGGGGGATTACCTACGAGCAGTACTTC. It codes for CSASGRGITYEQYF.

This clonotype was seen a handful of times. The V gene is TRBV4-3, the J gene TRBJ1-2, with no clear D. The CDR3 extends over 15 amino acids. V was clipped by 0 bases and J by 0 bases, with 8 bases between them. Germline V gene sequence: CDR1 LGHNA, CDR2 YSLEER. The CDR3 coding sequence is TGCGCCAGCAGCCAAGATCGGGTCACTAACTATGGCTACACCTTC. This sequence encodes CASSQDRVTNYGYTF.

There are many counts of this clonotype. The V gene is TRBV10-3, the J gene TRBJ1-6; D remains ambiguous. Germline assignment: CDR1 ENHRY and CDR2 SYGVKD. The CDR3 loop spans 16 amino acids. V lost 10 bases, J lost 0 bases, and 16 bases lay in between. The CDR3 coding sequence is TGTGCCACCTCACGGGGTCCAAGCTCCTATAATTCACCCCTCCACTTT. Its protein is CATSRGPSSYNSPLHF.

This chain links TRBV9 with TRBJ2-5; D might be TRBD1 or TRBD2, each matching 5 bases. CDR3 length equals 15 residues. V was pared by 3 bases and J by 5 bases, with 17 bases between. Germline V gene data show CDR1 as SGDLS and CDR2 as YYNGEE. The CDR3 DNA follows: TGTGCCAGCAGCGGTGGACTCGGGACCGAGGAGACCCAGTACTTC. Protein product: CASSGGLGTEETQYF.

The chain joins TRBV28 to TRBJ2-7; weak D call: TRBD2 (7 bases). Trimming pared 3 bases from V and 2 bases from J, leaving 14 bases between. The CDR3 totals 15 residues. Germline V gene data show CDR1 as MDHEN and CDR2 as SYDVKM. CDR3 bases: TGTGCCAGCAGTTTTGCGTCGGGGGGCCCCTACGAGCAGTACTTC. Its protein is CASSFASGGPYEQYF.

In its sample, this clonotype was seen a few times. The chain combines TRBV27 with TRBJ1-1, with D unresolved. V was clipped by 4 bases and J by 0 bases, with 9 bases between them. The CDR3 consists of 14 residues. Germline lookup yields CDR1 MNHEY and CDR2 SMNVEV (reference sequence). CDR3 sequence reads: CASSSQVLNTEAFF. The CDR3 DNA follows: TGTGCCAGCAGTTCTCAGGTTCTGAACACTGAAGCTTTCTTT.

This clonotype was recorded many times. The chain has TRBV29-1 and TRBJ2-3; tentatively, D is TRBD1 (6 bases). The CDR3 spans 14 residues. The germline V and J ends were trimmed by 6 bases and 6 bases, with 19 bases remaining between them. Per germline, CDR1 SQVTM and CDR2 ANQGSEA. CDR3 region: CSVYRQDLLDTQYF. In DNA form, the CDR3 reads TGCAGCGTCTATCGACAGGATTTGTTGGATACGCAGTATTTT.

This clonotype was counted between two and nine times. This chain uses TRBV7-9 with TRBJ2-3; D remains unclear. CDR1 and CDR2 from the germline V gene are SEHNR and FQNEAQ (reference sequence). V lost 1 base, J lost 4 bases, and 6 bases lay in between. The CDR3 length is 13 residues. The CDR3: CASSLDVADTQYF. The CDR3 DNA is TGTGCCAGCAGCTTAGACGTGGCAGATACGCAGTATTTT.

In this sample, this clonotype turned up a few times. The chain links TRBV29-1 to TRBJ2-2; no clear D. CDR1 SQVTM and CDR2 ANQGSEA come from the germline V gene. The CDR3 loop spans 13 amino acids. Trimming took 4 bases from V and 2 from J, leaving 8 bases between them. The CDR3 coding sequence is TGCAGCGTTGTTAGACCAAACACCGGGGAGCTGTTTTTT. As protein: CSVVRPNTGELFF.

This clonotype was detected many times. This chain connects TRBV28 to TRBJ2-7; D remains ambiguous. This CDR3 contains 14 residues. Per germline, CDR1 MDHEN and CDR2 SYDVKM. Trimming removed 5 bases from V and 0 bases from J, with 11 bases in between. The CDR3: CASSGSNPSYEQYF. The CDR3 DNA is TGTGCCAGCAGTGGCTCGAATCCCTCCTACGAGCAGTACTTC.

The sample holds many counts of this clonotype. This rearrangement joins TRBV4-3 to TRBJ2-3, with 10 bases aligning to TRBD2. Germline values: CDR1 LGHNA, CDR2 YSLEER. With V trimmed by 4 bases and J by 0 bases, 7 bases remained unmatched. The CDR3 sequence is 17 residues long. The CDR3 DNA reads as TGCGCCAGCAGCCGGACTAGCGGTTATTCTAGCACAGATACGCAGTATTTT. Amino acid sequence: CASSRTSGYSSTDTQYF.

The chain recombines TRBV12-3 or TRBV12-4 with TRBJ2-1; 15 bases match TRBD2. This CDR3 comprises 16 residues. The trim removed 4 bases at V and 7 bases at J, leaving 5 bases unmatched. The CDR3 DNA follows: TGTGCCAGCAGTTCCGGGACTAGCGGGGGGCTAAATGAGCAGTTCTTC. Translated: CASSSGTSGGLNEQFF.

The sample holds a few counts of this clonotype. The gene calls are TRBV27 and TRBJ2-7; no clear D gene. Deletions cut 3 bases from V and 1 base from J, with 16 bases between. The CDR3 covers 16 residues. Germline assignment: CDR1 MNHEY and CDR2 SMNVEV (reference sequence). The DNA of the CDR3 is TGTGCCAGCAGTTTGGTCCGGACCGAACCATCCTACGAGCAGTACTTC. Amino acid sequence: CASSLVRTEPSYEQYF.

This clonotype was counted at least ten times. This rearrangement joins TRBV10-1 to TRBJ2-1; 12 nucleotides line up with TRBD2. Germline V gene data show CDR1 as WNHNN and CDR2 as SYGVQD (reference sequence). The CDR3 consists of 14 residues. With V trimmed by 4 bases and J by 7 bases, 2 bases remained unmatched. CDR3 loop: CASSGGTSGNEQFF. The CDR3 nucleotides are TGCGCCAGCAGTGGCGGGACTAGCGGGAATGAGCAGTTCTTC.

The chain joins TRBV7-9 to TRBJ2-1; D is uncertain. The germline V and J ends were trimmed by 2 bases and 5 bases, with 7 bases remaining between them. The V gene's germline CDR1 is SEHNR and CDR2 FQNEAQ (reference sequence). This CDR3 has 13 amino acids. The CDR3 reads CASSLMGNNEQFF. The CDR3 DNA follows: TGTGCCAGCAGCTTAATGGGAAACAATGAGCAGTTCTTC.

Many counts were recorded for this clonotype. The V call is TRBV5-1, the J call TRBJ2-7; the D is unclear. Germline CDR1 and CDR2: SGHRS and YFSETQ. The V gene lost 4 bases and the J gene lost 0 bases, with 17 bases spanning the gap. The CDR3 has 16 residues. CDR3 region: CASSPEEYPFSYEQYF. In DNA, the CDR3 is TGCGCCAGCAGCCCTGAAGAGTATCCTTTCTCCTACGAGCAGTACTTC.

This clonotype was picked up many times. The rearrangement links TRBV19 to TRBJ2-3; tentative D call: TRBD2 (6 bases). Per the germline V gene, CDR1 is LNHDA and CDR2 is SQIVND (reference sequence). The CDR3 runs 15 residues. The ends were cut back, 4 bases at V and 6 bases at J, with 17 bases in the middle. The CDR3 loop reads CASSRRATVLDTQYF. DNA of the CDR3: TGTGCCAGTAGTAGGAGGGCAACTGTTTTGGATACGCAGTATTTT.

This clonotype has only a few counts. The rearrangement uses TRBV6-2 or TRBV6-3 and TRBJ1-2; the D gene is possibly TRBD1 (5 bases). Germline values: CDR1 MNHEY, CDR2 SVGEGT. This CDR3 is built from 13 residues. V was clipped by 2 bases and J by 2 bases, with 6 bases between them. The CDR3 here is CASSYRDNYGYTF. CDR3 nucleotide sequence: TGTGCCAGCAGTTACCGGGACAACTATGGCTACACCTTC.

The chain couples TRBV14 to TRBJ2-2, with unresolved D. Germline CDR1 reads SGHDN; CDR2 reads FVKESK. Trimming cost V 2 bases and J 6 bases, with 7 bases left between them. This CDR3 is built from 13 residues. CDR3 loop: CASSQIFSGELFF. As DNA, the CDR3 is TGTGCCAGCAGCCAAATTTTCTCCGGGGAGCTGTTTTTT. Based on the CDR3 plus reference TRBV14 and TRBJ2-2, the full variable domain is EAGVTQFPSHSVIEKGQTVTLRCDPISGHDNLYWYRRVMGKEIKFLLHFVKESKQDESGMPNNRFLAERTGGTYSTLKVQPAELEDSGVYFCASSQIFSGELFFGEGSRLTVL.

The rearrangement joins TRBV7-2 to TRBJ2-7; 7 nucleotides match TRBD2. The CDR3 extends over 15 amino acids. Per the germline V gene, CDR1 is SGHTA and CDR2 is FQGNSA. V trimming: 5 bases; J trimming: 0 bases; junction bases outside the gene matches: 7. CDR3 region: CASSRRRDYSYEQYF. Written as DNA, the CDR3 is TGTGCCAGCAGCCGCCGGCGGGACTACTCCTACGAGCAGTACTTC.

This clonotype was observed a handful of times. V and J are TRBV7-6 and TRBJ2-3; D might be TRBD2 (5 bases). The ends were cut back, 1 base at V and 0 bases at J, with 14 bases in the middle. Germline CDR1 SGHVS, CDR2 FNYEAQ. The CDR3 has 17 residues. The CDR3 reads CASSLGGPRLSTDTQYF. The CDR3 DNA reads TGTGCCAGCAGCTTAGGAGGGCCACGCCTGAGCACAGATACGCAGTATTTT.

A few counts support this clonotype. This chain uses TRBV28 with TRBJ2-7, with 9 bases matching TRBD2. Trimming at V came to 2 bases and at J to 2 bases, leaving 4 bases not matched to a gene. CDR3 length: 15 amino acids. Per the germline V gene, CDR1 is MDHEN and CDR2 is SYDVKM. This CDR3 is CASSLDLAGTYEQYF. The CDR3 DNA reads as TGTGCCAGCAGTTTAGACCTAGCGGGGACCTACGAGCAGTACTTC.

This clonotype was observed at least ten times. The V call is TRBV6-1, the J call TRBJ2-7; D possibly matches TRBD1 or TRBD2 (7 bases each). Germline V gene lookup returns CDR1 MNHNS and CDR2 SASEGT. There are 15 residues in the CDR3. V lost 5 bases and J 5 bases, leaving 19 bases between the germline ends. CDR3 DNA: TGTGCCAGCAGTCCGGGGGAGGGGGCGTCCAACGAGCAGTACTTC. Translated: CASSPGEGASNEQYF.